This TCR beta chain was documented in a study of blood T cell repertoires in COVID-19. Germline lookup yields CDR1 LNHDA and CDR2 SQIVND (reference sequence). The CDR3 runs 13 residues. V was shortened by 6 bases and J by 12 bases, with 18 bases between the two germline ends. Generated by immunoSEQ multiplex PCR, the TCRdb table keeps only in-frame clones and is missing some. The sample has about 330,000 clones; approximately 86% are singletons. The V and J genes are TRBV19 and TRBJ2-1; TRBD2 is a possible D gene (6 bases). Specimen: peripheral blood. This sequence originates from a man younger than 40 with COVID-19, enrolled during active disease. Here the CDR3 DNA reads TGTGCCAGTAGCCCCGGCGGCGGGGTAGGGCAGTTCTTC. Its translation: CASSPGGGVGQFF.